Here is one T cell receptor beta chain with its context. The data were taken from a study of blood T cell repertoires in COVID-19. Study summary: From T cells, B-cell-depleted T cells, or PBMCs came the material, which was cDNA or gDNA.

A COVID-19 case had been met by exposed participants during the 2 weeks before study entry. The V gene end was trimmed by 2 bases and the J gene end by 1 base; junction bases not matched to a gene: 7. The CDR3 extends over 17 amino acids. Germline lookup yields CDR1 SGHNT and CDR2 YENEEA. This table comes from immunoSEQ multiplex PCR, and its TCRdb copy is limited to in-frame clones, with some not included. The repertoire holds over 200,000 clones, with roughly 88% as singletons. What was sequenced was PBMCs or T cells enriched from blood (not recorded which). The receptor comes from a woman aged 25-40 years who had been exposed to COVID-19. The chain employs TRBV11-3 and TRBJ2-2; TRBD2 aligns across 7 bases. The CDR3 region is CASSLSSASGNTGELFF. Here the CDR3 DNA reads TGTGCCAGCAGCTTAAGCTCCGCTAGCGGGAACACCGGGGAGCTGTTTTTT.